This TCR beta chain was obtained from a study of T-cell memory formation after mild COVID-19. In the study overall: TCR clusters largely stayed donor specific.

The V end lost 4 bases, the J end lost 4 bases, and 10 bases lay between the germline ends. This CDR3 has 13 amino acids. This clonotype has just a few counts. 5'RACE with constant-segment primers built TCRalpha and TCRbeta cDNA libraries with UMIs. TCRdb reprocessed the 5' RACE reads with MiXCR, giving one entry per CDR3 protein. This table holds around 530,000 distinct CDR3 sequences, roughly a fifth found once. The chain links TRBV12-3 or TRBV12-4 to TRBJ1-1; weak D call: TRBD1 (5 bases). The TCR comes from an adult woman who had mild COVID-19 (a few samples of this study predate the infection). Cell type and time point are not known. The sequencing input was PBMCs or a T cell subset sorted from them (not recorded which). In DNA, the CDR3 is TGTGCCAGCAGTTCGGGGGAGGGCACTGAAGCTTTCTTT. Translated, it gives CASSSGEGTEAFF.